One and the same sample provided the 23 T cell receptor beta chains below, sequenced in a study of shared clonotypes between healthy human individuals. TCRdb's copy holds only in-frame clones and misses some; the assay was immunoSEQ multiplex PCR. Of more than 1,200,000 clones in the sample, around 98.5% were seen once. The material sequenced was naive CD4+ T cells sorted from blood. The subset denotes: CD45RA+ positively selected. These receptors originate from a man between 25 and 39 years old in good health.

The CDR3 DNA reads TGTGCCAGCAGTTACTTTGCGGGACAGGGTCTTCAGCCCCAGCATTTT. Its protein is CASSYFAGQGLQPQHF. This chain joins TRBV6-6 and TRBJ1-5; 9 bases align to TRBD1. Germline loops: CDR1 MNHNY, CDR2 SVGAGI (reference sequence). V lost 1 base, J lost 6 bases, and 7 bases stayed unmatched. This CDR3 is 16 amino acids long.

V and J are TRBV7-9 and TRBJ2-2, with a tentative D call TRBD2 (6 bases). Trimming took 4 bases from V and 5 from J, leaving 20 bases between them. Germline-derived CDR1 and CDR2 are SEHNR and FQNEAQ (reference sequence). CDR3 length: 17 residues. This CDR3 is CASSSTARRRGTGELFF. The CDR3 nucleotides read TGTGCCAGCAGCTCGACAGCCCGAAGACGGGGGACCGGGGAGCTGTTTTTT. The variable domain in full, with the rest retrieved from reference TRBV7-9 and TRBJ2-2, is DTGVSQNPRHKITKRGQNVTFRCDPISEHNRLYWYRQTLGQGPEFLTYFQNEAQLEKSRLLSDRFSAERPKGSFSTLEIQRTEQGDSAMYLCASSSTARRRGTGELFFGEGSRLTVL.

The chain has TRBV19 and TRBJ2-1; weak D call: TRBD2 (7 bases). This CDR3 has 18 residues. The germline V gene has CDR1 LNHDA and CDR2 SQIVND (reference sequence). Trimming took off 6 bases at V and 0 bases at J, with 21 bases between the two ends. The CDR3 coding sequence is TGTGCCAGTAGGGGACAAAAGGCCCGCGGGAGCTCCTACAATGAGCAGTTCTTC. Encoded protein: CASRGQKARGSSYNEQFF.

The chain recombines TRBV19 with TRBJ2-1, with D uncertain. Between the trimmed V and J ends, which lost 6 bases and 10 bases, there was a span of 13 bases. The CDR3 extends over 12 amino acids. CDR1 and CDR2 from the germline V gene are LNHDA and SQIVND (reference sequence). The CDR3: CASSLEDAEQFF. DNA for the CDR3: TGTGCCAGTAGCTTAGAAGACGCGGAGCAGTTCTTC.

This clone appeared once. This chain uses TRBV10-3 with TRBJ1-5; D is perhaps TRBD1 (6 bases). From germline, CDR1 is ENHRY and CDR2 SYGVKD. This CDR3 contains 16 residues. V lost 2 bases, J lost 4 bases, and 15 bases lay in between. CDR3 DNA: TGTGCCATCAGTGAGCATACAGGGTTGGGGAATCAGCCCCAGCATTTT. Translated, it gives CAISEHTGLGNQPQHF.

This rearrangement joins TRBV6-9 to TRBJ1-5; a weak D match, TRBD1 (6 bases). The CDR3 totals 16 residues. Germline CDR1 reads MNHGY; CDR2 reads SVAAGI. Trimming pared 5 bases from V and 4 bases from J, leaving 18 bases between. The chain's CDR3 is CASSLRSGGPNQPQHF. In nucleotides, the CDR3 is TGTGCCAGCAGTCTTCGCTCGGGGGGCCCAAATCAGCCCCAGCATTTT.

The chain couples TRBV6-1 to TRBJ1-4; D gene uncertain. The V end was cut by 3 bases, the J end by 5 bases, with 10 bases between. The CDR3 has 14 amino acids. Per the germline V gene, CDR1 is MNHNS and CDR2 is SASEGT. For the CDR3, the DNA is TGTGCCAGCAGTGAGGCAGGCGCAAATGAAAAACTGTTTTTT. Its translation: CASSEAGANEKLFF.

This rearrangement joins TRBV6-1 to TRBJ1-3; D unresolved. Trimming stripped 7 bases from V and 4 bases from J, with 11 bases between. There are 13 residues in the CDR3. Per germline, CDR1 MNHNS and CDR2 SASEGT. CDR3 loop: CASTWASGNTIYF. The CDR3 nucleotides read TGTGCCAGCACCTGGGCCTCAGGAAACACCATATATTTT.

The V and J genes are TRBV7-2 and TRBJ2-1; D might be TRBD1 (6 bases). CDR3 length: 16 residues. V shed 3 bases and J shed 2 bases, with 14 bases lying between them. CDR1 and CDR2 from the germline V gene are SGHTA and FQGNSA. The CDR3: CASSFLTGYTYNEQFF. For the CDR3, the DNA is TGTGCCAGCAGCTTTCTCACAGGGTATACCTACAATGAGCAGTTCTTC. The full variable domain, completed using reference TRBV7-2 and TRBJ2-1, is GAGVSQSPSNKVTEKGKDVELRCDPISGHTALYWYRQSLGQGLEFLIYFQGNSAPDKSGLPSDRFSAERTGGSVSTLTIQRTQQEDSAVYLCASSFLTGYTYNEQFFGPGTRLTVL.

In DNA form, the CDR3 reads TGTGCCAGCAGCTTAGAATGGTGGAGACAGGGCGTCGAGCAGTACTTC. As protein: CASSLEWWRQGVEQYF. The V gene is TRBV11-2, the J gene TRBJ2-7; 7 bases match TRBD1. The CDR3 consists of 16 residues. In germline, CDR1 is SGHAT, CDR2 FQNNGV. The V segment lost 0 bases and the J segment 6 bases; nucleotides outside the gene matches: 11. Supplemented by reference TRBV11-2 and TRBJ2-7, the full variable domain reads EAGVAQSPRYKIIEKRQSVAFWCNPISGHATLYWYQQILGQGPKLLIQFQNNGVVDDSQLPKDRFSAERLKGVDSTLKIQPAKLEDSAVYLCASSLEWWRQGVEQYFGPGTRLTVT.

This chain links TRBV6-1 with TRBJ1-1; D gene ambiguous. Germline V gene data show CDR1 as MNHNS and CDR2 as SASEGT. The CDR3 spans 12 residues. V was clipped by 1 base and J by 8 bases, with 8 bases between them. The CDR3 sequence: CASSEVINEAFF. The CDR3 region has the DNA TGTGCCAGCAGTGAAGTCATAAACGAAGCTTTCTTT.

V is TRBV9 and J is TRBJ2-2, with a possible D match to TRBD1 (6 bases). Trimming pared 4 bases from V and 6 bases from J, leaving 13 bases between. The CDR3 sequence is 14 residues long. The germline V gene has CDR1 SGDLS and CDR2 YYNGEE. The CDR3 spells CASSKTGLPGELFF. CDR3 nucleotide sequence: TGTGCCAGCAGCAAAACAGGGTTACCCGGGGAGCTGTTTTTT.

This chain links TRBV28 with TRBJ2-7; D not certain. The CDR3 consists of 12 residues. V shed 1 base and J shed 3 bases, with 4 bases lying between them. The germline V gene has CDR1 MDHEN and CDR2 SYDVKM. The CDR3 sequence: CASSLFVYEQYF. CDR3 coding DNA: TGTGCCAGCAGTTTATTCGTCTACGAGCAGTACTTC. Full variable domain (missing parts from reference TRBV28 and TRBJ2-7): DVKVTQSSRYLVKRTGEKVFLECVQDMDHENMFWYRQDPGLGLRLIYFSYDVKMKEKGDIPEGYSVSREKKERFSLILESASTNQTSMYLCASSLFVYEQYFGPGTRLTVT.

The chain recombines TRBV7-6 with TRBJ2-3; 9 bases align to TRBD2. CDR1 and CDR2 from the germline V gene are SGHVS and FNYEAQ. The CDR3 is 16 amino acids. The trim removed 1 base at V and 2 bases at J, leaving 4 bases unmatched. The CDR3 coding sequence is TGTGCCAGCAGCTTAGGTAGCGGGAGCTACACAGATACGCAGTATTTT. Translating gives CASSLGSGSYTDTQYF.

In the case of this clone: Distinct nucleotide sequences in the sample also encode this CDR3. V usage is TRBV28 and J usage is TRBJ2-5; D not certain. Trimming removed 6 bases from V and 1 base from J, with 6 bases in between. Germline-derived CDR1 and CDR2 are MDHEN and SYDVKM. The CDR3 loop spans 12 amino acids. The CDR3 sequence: CASSRTQETQYF. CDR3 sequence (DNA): TGTGCCAGCAGCCGGACCCAAGAGACCCAGTACTTC. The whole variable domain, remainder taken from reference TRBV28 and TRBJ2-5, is DVKVTQSSRYLVKRTGEKVFLECVQDMDHENMFWYRQDPGLGLRLIYFSYDVKMKEKGDIPEGYSVSREKKERFSLILESASTNQTSMYLCASSRTQETQYFGPGTRLLVL.

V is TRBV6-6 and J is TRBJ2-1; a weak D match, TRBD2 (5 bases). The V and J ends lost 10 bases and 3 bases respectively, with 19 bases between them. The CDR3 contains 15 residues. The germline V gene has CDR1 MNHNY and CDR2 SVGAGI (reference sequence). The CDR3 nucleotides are TGTGCCACCTCTACGAGGGCGGAGTTCTACAATGAGCAGTTCTTC. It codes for CATSTRAEFYNEQFF.

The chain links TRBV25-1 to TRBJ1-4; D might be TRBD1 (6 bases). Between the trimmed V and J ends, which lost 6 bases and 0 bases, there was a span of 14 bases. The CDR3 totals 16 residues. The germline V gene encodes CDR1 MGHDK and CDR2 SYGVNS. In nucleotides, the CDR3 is TGTGCCAGCAGCCTCGGGACACGGGCAACTAATGAAAAACTGTTTTTT. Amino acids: CASSLGTRATNEKLFF.

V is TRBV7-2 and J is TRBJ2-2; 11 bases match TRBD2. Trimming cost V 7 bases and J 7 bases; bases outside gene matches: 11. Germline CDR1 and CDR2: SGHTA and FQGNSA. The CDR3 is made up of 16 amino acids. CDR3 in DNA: TGTGCCAGCACCCTAACTAGCGGGAGAGGAATCGGGGAGCTGTTTTTT. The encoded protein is CASTLTSGRGIGELFF. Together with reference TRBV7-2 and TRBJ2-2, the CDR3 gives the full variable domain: GAGVSQSPSNKVTEKGKDVELRCDPISGHTALYWYRQSLGQGLEFLIYFQGNSAPDKSGLPSDRFSAERTGGSVSTLTIQRTQQEDSAVYLCASTLTSGRGIGELFFGEGSRLTVL.

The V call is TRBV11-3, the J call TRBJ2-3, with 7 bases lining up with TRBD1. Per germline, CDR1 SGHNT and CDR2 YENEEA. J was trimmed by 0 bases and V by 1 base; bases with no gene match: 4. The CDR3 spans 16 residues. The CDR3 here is CASSLGWDSSTDTQYF. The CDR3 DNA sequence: TGTGCCAGCAGCTTAGGCTGGGACAGTAGCACAGATACGCAGTATTTT.

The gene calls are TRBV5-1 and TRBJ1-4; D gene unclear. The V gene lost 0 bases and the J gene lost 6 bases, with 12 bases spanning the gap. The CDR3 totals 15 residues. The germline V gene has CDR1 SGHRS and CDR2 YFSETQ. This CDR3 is CASSLGDSQDEKLFF. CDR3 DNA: TGCGCCAGCAGCTTGGGTGACTCTCAGGATGAAAAACTGTTTTTT.

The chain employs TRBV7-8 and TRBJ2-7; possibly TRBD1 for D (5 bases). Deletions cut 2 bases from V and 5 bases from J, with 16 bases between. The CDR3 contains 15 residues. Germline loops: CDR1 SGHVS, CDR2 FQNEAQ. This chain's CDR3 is CASSLTAGKRDEQYF. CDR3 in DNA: TGTGCCAGCAGCTTAACGGCAGGGAAAAGGGACGAGCAGTACTTC.

This CDR3 is CASRVGGGGETQYF. The CDR3 nucleotides are TGTGCCAGCAGAGTCGGCGGGGGTGGAGAGACCCAGTACTTC. The chain recombines TRBV7-2 with TRBJ2-5; 7 bases line up with TRBD2. This CDR3 has 14 amino acids. V shed 6 bases and J 4 bases; nucleotides not matched to a gene: 8. Germline V gene lookup returns CDR1 SGHTA and CDR2 FQGNSA.

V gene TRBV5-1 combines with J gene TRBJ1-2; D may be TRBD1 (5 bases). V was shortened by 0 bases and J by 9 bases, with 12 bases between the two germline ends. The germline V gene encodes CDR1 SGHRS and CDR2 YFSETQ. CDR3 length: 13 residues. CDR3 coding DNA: TGCGCCAGCAGCTTGGGGGACGTCTCGAGCTACACCTTC. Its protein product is CASSLGDVSSYTF.